These T cell receptor beta chains were read from a single sample in a study of blood T cell repertoires in COVID-19. The method was immunoSEQ multiplex PCR; TCRdb's version includes in-frame clones alone and lacks a portion of them. The sample comprises approximately 140,000 clones, more than 70% of which are singletons, and 5.5% rests with the top ten. The sample was PBMCs or T cells enriched from blood (not recorded which). These receptors were collected from a man aged 40-49 years with acute COVID-19. The CDR3 runs from the conserved cysteine through the conserved F or W. The order of the fields is V gene, D gene, J gene, clone size, CDR3 protein, CDR3 DNA. A D gene is named only where the DNA matches it firmly. Clone size is shown for a subset of rows, as once, few, many or a class of expanded clone.

TRBV29-1,-,TRBJ1-1,-,CSDYNGNTEAFF,TGCAGCGACTACAACGGGAACACTGAAGCTTTCTTT
TRBV7-9,TRBD2,TRBJ2-1,once,CASSSGRLEEREFF,TGTGCCAGCAGCTCCGGGAGGCTCGAAGAGAGGGAGTTCTTC
TRBV4-3,TRBD2,TRBJ2-1,-,CASSQEVAGGLNEQFF,TGCGCCAGCAGCCAAGAAGTAGCGGGGGGCCTCAATGAGCAGTTCTTC
TRBV12-3/TRBV12-4,-,TRBJ1-2,-,CASTEDSYGYTF,TGTGCCAGCACCGAGGACAGCTATGGCTACACCTTC
TRBV9,-,TRBJ1-2,few,CASSVNPNYGYTF,TGTGCCAGCAGCGTTAATCCTAACTATGGCTACACCTTC
TRBV9,-,TRBJ2-1,-,CASSERPDNEQFF,TGTGCCAGCAGCGAGCGACCCGACAATGAGCAGTTCTTC
TRBV28,-,TRBJ1-1,-,CASSVQDTLNTEAFF,TGTGCCAGCAGTGTCCAAGACACGTTGAACACTGAAGCTTTCTTT
TRBV6-5,-,TRBJ1-1,few,CASSYLTRTKREAFF,TGTGCCAGCAGTTACCTAACCCGGACAAAGAGAGAAGCTTTCTTT
TRBV18,TRBD1,TRBJ2-7,-,CASSPGQGPGEQYF,TGTGCCAGCTCACCGGGACAGGGTCCGGGAGAGCAGTACTTC
TRBV29-1,TRBD1,TRBJ1-1,-,CSVYRGNRHTEAFF,TGCAGCGTCTACAGGGGAAATAGGCACACTGAAGCTTTCTTT
TRBV28,-,TRBJ2-1,few,CATEGDPSETYNEQFF,TGTGCCACCGAAGGAGACCCTAGCGAAACCTACAATGAGCAGTTCTTC
TRBV12-3/TRBV12-4,-,TRBJ2-7,-,CASSLAQGNEQYF,TGTGCCAGCAGTTTAGCGCAGGGAAACGAGCAGTACTTC
TRBV3-1/TRBV3-2,-,TRBJ2-7,-,CASSQEIGFGSPYTYEQYF,TGTGCCAGCAGCCAAGAAATCGGTTTCGGGAGCCCATATACCTACGAGCAGTACTTC
TRBV5-1,TRBD1,TRBJ1-1,-,CASRISGQGFMNTEAFF,TGCGCCAGCAGGATCTCGGGACAGGGCTTTATGAACACTGAAGCTTTCTTT
TRBV28,-,TRBJ2-5,-,CASSPIGGETQYF,TGTGCCAGCAGTCCCATCGGGGGAGAGACCCAGTACTTC
TRBV4-2,-,TRBJ2-5,-,CASSQEQGEETQYF,TGTGCCAGCAGCCAAGAACAGGGTGAGGAGACCCAGTACTTC
TRBV30,-,TRBJ1-1,-,CAWAGDRNTEAFF,TGTGCCTGGGCGGGAGACAGGAACACTGAAGCTTTCTTT
TRBV28,-,TRBJ1-2,-,CASSLGALSGYGYTF,TGTGCCAGCAGTTTAGGAGCCCTCAGTGGGTATGGCTACACCTTC
TRBV27,TRBD1,TRBJ1-3,-,CASSSGQGVSGNTIYF,TGTGCCAGCAGTTCCGGACAGGGAGTTTCTGGAAACACCATATATTTT
TRBV7-6,-,TRBJ2-3,-,CASSFETSTDTQYF,TGTGCCAGCAGCTTTGAGACTAGCACAGATACGCAGTATTTT
TRBV4-3,-,TRBJ2-2,-,CASSQVSLPNTGELFF,TGCGCCAGCAGCCAAGTGTCACTCCCGAACACCGGGGAGCTGTTTTTT
TRBV7-2,-,TRBJ1-2,-,CASSLGGLYGYTF,TGTGCCAGCAGCTTAGGGGGGCTTTATGGCTACACCTTC
TRBV7-6,TRBD1,TRBJ2-3,-,CASSLEWTGGTDTQYF,TGTGCCAGCAGCCTTGAATGGACAGGGGGCACAGATACGCAGTATTTT
TRBV19,TRBD2,TRBJ2-1,-,CASRGGGPWNEQFF,TGTGCCAGTAGGGGGGGAGGGCCTTGGAATGAGCAGTTCTTC
TRBV20-1,TRBD1,TRBJ2-1,-,CSASTGGTLFF,TGCAGTGCTAGCACAGGGGGAACCCTCTTCTTC
TRBV28,-,TRBJ2-2,-,CASSLTFLGGELFF,TGTGCCAGCAGTTTAACCTTCCTAGGCGGGGAGCTGTTTTTT
TRBV11-2,TRBD1,TRBJ2-7,-,CASSLDNIRGPDPYEQYF,TGTGCCAGCAGCTTAGATAATATTAGGGGGCCAGACCCCTACGAGCAGTACTTC
TRBV7-9,TRBD1,TRBJ2-5,-,CASSLVPPFRGLETQYF,TGTGCCAGCAGCTTAGTGCCCCCTTTCAGGGGGCTGGAGACCCAGTACTTC
TRBV5-6,-,TRBJ2-7,-,CASSTAGDEQYF,TGTGCCAGCAGCACCGCCGGGGACGAGCAGTACTTC
TRBV28,TRBD1,TRBJ1-4,once,CATTGVNEKLFF,TGTGCCACAACAGGGGTCAATGAAAAACTGTTTTTT
TRBV28,-,TRBJ1-1,-,CASSLPRGNTEAFF,TGTGCCAGCAGTCTACCCAGGGGGAACACTGAAGCTTTCTTT
TRBV3-1/TRBV3-2,-,TRBJ1-6,-,CASSQDGSRYSPLHF,TGTGCCAGCAGCCAAGATGGTAGCCGCTATTCACCCCTCCACTTT
TRBV3-1/TRBV3-2,-,TRBJ2-7,many,CASSQDGLASGEQYF,TGTGCCAGCAGCCAAGATGGACTGGCCAGTGGAGAGCAGTACTTC
TRBV4-1,-,TRBJ2-7,-,CASRRGLSTYEQYF,TGCGCCAGCAGAAGGGGTCTTTCTACCTACGAGCAGTACTTC
TRBV7-2,TRBD1,TRBJ1-2,-,CASSAQGARITNYGYTF,TGTGCCAGCAGCGCACAGGGGGCGAGGATTACGAACTATGGCTACACCTTC
TRBV9,-,TRBJ2-7,-,CASSVATGREFNEQYF,TGTGCCAGCAGCGTAGCTACAGGGCGGGAGTTTAACGAGCAGTACTTC
TRBV5-1,TRBD1,TRBJ2-1,-,CASSPGQGNEQFF,TGCGCCAGCAGCCCTGGACAGGGGAATGAGCAGTTCTTC
TRBV18,TRBD1,TRBJ2-7,-,CASSARDRDGEQYF,TGTGCCAGCTCCGCCCGGGACAGGGACGGCGAGCAGTACTTC
TRBV21-1,-,TRBJ2-5,once,CASWDYSQETQYF,TGTGCCAGCTGGGACTACTCCCAAGAGACCCAGTACTTC
TRBV27,-,TRBJ2-3,-,CASREMTDTQYF,TGTGCCAGCAGAGAGATGACAGATACGCAGTATTTT
TRBV4-3,-,TRBJ2-5,-,CASSQDTGGGGTQYF,TGCGCCAGCAGCCAAGATACCGGCGGCGGTGGGACCCAGTACTTC
TRBV6-5,-,TRBJ1-2,-,CASSYSGTTYGYTF,TGTGCCAGCAGTTACTCGGGGACTACCTATGGCTACACCTTC
TRBV29-1,TRBD2,TRBJ2-1,-,CSSWTSGRANEQFF,TGCAGCTCATGGACTAGCGGGAGGGCCAATGAGCAGTTCTTC
TRBV24-1,-,TRBJ1-2,-,CATSGAKVNYGYTF,TGTGCCACCAGTGGGGCGAAGGTTAACTATGGCTACACCTTC
TRBV29-1,TRBD1,TRBJ1-1,-,CSVNRGETEAFF,TGCAGCGTGAACAGGGGGGAAACTGAAGCTTTCTTT
TRBV6-5,-,TRBJ2-7,-,CASSYSGAEPYEQYF,TGTGCCAGCAGTTACTCGGGGGCGGAACCCTACGAGCAGTACTTC
TRBV4-3,-,TRBJ2-1,-,CASSHSDGEQFF,TGCGCCAGCAGCCATTCTGACGGGGAGCAGTTCTTC
TRBV5-4,TRBD2,TRBJ2-7,-,CASSLGGGFYEQYF,TGTGCCAGCAGCTTGGGGGGAGGGTTCTACGAGCAGTACTTC
TRBV5-6,-,TRBJ2-2,-,CASSLDGGLITGELFF,TGTGCCAGCAGCTTGGACGGGGGGCTGATCACCGGGGAGCTGTTTTTT